The clone carrying this T cell receptor (beta chain) was seen just once. What it binds is not known. The sample originates from a study of cytotoxic CD8 clonotypes in ibrutinib-treated CLL. Study in general: Patients: 11 to 12 relapsed/refractory, 15 treatment-naive, under 18 IGHV unmutated.

Cryopreserved PBMCs yielded approximately 2 micrograms of genomic DNA for TCR beta libraries. The study, taken as a whole, reports: Sustained-remission and progressing patients had unequal sampling times.

This table comes from immunoSEQ multiplex PCR, and its TCRdb copy is limited to in-frame clones, with some not included. The sample lists some 140,000 clones, about 80% occurring once. CDR3 size: 12 residues. The ends were cut back, 2 bases at V and 6 bases at J, with 8 bases in the middle. Looked up from germline, CDR1 is SEHNR and CDR2 is FQNEAQ (reference sequence). This chain joins TRBV7-9 and TRBJ2-7; D not certain. The receptor comes from a human donor with chronic lymphocytic leukemia. The sample consisted of PBMCs, taken after 12 months of ibrutinib treatment. In DNA form, the CDR3 reads TGTGCCAGCAGCTTACAGGAGTCCGAGCAGTACTTC. Amino acids: CASSLQESEQYF.